This entry features one T cell receptor (beta chain) sequence. Libraries were prepared by immunoSEQ multiplex PCR; TCRdb keeps only in-frame clonotypes and omits some of them. The table lists 90,000 to 120,000 clones, approximately 89% of them singletons. Trimming stripped 3 bases from V and 6 bases from J, with 17 bases between. Germline loops: CDR1 KGHDR, CDR2 SFDVKD. The CDR3 covers 16 residues. The sample is drawn from a study of blood T cell repertoires in COVID-19. About the study: Sources were T cells, B-cell-depleted T cells, or PBMCs; the material itself was cDNA or gDNA.

The TCR comes from a man between 60 and 75 years old with acute or convalescent COVID-19. The V gene is TRBV24-1, the J gene TRBJ1-5; TRBD1 is a possible D gene (5 bases). The sequenced material came from peripheral blood. This chain's CDR3 is CATSDPRRGDSQPQHF. The CDR3 bases are TGTGCCACCAGTGATCCACGACGGGGGGATAGTCAGCCCCAGCATTTT.